This is a list of T cell receptor beta chains from one sample in a study of cytomegalovirus exposure and HLA in healthy donors. Libraries were prepared by immunoSEQ multiplex PCR; TCRdb keeps only in-frame clonotypes and omits some of them. The repertoire holds 150,000 to 200,000 clones, with 80% to 85% as singletons. Material: PBMCs. The receptors come from a woman in her thirties or forties in good health and CMV-seronegative. Both conserved end residues are part of each CDR3. A D gene is named only where the DNA matches it firmly. Size is stated for part of the rows, as once, few or many counts, or as a class when the clone is expanded.

size: .
V: TRBV2
J: TRBJ1-2
D: TRBD1
CDR3: CASSFRTGGGANYGYTF
DNA: TGTGCCAGCAGTTTTCGGACAGGTGGCGGGGCTAACTATGGCTACACCTTC

size: .
V: TRBV6-5
J: TRBJ1-1
D: TRBD1
CDR3: CASRSQRQGKAFF
DNA: TGTGCCAGCAGATCCCAAAGACAGGGGAAAGCTTTCTTT

size: once
V: TRBV4-2
J: TRBJ2-6
D: .
CDR3: CASSQVSEGISSGANVLTF
DNA: TGTGCCAGCAGCCAAGTCTCGGAGGGTATAAGTTCCGGGGCCAACGTCCTGACTTTC

size: .
V: TRBV2
J: TRBJ2-3
D: TRBD2
CDR3: CASRRELGTDTQYF
DNA: TGTGCCAGCAGGCGGGAGTTGGGTACAGATACGCAGTATTTT

size: .
V: TRBV5-4
J: TRBJ1-2
D: .
CDR3: CASSFRGSPGYTF
DNA: TGTGCCAGCAGCTTCAGGGGAAGTCCTGGCTACACCTTC

size: .
V: TRBV7-9
J: TRBJ1-5
D: TRBD1
CDR3: CASSLDGTGGGQPQHF
DNA: TGTGCCAGCAGCTTAGACGGGACAGGGGGAGGACAGCCCCAGCATTTT

size: .
V: TRBV7-2
J: TRBJ2-1
D: TRBD2
CDR3: CASSDVVGGYNEQFF
DNA: TGTGCCAGCAGTGACGTGGTGGGGGGGTACAATGAGCAGTTCTTC

size: .
V: TRBV7-9
J: TRBJ1-3
D: TRBD1
CDR3: CASRGQGFDSGNTIYF
DNA: TGTGCCAGCAGGGGACAGGGGTTTGACTCTGGAAACACCATATATTTT

size: .
V: TRBV19
J: TRBJ1-2
D: TRBD1
CDR3: CASSMAGTGDGYTF
DNA: TGTGCCAGTAGTATGGCCGGGACAGGGGATGGCTACACCTTC

size: once
V: TRBV7-2
J: TRBJ2-3
D: .
CDR3: CASTRARLTDTQYF
DNA: TGTGCATCCACACGGGCGAGACTAACAGATACGCAGTATTTT

size: few
V: TRBV19
J: TRBJ1-1
D: TRBD1
CDR3: CASKWSRDRGNTEAFF
DNA: TGTGCCAGTAAGTGGAGCCGGGACAGGGGTAACACTGAAGCTTTCTTT

size: once
V: TRBV5-7
J: TRBJ2-3
D: TRBD2
CDR3: CASSWIDSGSISDTQYF
DNA: TGTGCCAGCAGCTGGATAGATAGCGGGAGTATTAGCGATACGCAGTATTTT

size: few
V: TRBV5-5
J: TRBJ1-1
D: TRBD1
CDR3: CASSLTGTGGPRYTEAFF
DNA: TGTGCCAGCAGCTTAACGGGGACAGGGGGCCCCCGGTACACTGAAGCTTTCTTT

size: .
V: TRBV7-8
J: TRBJ2-4
D: .
CDR3: CASSLVSGSKNIQYF
DNA: TGTGCCAGCAGCTTAGTATCAGGGTCCAAAAACATTCAGTACTTC

size: .
V: TRBV6-4
J: TRBJ1-3
D: .
CDR3: CASGKTSSSGNTIYF
DNA: TGTGCCAGCGGAAAGACTTCCTCCTCTGGAAACACCATATATTTT

size: .
V: TRBV29-1
J: TRBJ2-3
D: TRBD2
CDR3: CSAGNRLAGVADTQYF
DNA: TGCAGCGCTGGGAACAGGCTAGCGGGAGTAGCAGATACGCAGTATTTT

size: .
V: TRBV27
J: TRBJ1-5
D: .
CDR3: CASSLGGREGQPQHF
DNA: TGTGCCAGCAGTTTAGGGGGGCGGGAGGGACAGCCCCAGCATTTT

size: once
V: TRBV19
J: TRBJ2-3
D: TRBD2
CDR3: CASSTRTSGTDTQYF
DNA: TGTGCCAGTAGTACTCGGACTAGCGGGACAGATACGCAGTATTTT

size: .
V: TRBV7-9
J: TRBJ1-1
D: .
CDR3: CASSLSFGGTEAFF
DNA: TGTGCCAGCAGCTTATCGTTCGGTGGCACTGAAGCTTTCTTT

size: .
V: TRBV5-5
J: TRBJ2-1
D: TRBD2
CDR3: CASSSKRTDLAVVSYNEQFF
DNA: TGTGCCAGCAGCTCTAAACGGACGGACCTAGCGGTAGTCTCCTACAATGAGCAGTTCTTC

size: .
V: TRBV19
J: TRBJ2-5
D: TRBD2
CDR3: CASSGVAGEETQYF
DNA: TGTGCCAGTAGTGGGGTAGCGGGGGAAGAGACCCAGTACTTC

size: .
V: TRBV5-4
J: TRBJ2-1
D: .
CDR3: CASSLGGGSSYNEQFF
DNA: TGTGCCAGCAGCTTAGGGGGAGGGAGCTCCTACAATGAGCAGTTCTTC